The 5 T cell receptor beta chains listed next were all sequenced from one sample in a study of blood T cell repertoires in COVID-19. The data were produced by immunoSEQ multiplex PCR, yet TCRdb's version contains in-frame clones alone and is incomplete. In the table there are tens of thousands of clones, around 85% of which are singletons. The specimen sequenced was peripheral blood. The receptors stem from a man older than 75 with acute or convalescent COVID-19.

V is TRBV10-3 and J is TRBJ2-7; a weak D match, TRBD1 (7 bases). Germline loops: CDR1 ENHRY, CDR2 SYGVKD. The CDR3 runs 14 residues. The V end lost 6 bases, the J end lost 3 bases, and 15 bases lay between the germline ends. CDR3 residues: CAISPSGGGYEQYF. DNA of the CDR3: TGTGCCATCAGCCCTTCAGGGGGAGGCTACGAGCAGTACTTC.

The chain employs TRBV5-6 and TRBJ1-2, with D perhaps TRBD1 (5 bases). CDR3 length: 17 amino acids. Germline V gene sequence: CDR1 SGHDT, CDR2 YYEEEE. With 1 base removed from V and 2 bases from J, the gap between germline ends came to 18 bases. CDR3 sequence: CASSLRPTWTLNYGYTF. The CDR3 region has the DNA TGTGCCAGCAGCTTGAGGCCCACATGGACACTAAACTATGGCTACACCTTC.

The chain combines TRBV4-3 with TRBJ1-6, with D perhaps TRBD1 (6 bases). The CDR3 is 16 residues long. Trimming took 0 bases from V and 7 from J, leaving 13 bases between them. Germline CDR1 is LGHNA and CDR2 is YSLEER. As DNA, the CDR3 is TGCGCCAGCAGCCAAGAGGGGACATCAAGAAATTCACCCCTCCACTTT. Translation gives CASSQEGTSRNSPLHF.

This clone was found once. The CDR3, as DNA: TGTGCCAGCAGCTACACACTAGCGGGTGCCTACAATGAGCAGTTCTTC. Translating gives CASSYTLAGAYNEQFF. The V gene is TRBV5-6, the J gene TRBJ2-1, with TRBD2 matching over 9 bases. The V gene's germline CDR1 is SGHDT and CDR2 YYEEEE. After removal of 3 bases from V and 2 bases from J, the junction contained 6 bases not matched to a gene. The CDR3 contains 16 residues.

This clone turned up a few times. The gene calls are TRBV19 and TRBJ1-2; 9 positions match TRBD1. With V trimmed by 5 bases and J by 3 bases, 4 bases remained unmatched. CDR1 is LNHDA and CDR2 is SQIVND in the germline V gene (reference sequence). CDR3 length: 14 amino acids. The chain's CDR3 is CASSLQGADYGYTF. CDR3 in DNA: TGTGCCAGTAGTCTACAGGGGGCGGACTATGGCTACACCTTC.